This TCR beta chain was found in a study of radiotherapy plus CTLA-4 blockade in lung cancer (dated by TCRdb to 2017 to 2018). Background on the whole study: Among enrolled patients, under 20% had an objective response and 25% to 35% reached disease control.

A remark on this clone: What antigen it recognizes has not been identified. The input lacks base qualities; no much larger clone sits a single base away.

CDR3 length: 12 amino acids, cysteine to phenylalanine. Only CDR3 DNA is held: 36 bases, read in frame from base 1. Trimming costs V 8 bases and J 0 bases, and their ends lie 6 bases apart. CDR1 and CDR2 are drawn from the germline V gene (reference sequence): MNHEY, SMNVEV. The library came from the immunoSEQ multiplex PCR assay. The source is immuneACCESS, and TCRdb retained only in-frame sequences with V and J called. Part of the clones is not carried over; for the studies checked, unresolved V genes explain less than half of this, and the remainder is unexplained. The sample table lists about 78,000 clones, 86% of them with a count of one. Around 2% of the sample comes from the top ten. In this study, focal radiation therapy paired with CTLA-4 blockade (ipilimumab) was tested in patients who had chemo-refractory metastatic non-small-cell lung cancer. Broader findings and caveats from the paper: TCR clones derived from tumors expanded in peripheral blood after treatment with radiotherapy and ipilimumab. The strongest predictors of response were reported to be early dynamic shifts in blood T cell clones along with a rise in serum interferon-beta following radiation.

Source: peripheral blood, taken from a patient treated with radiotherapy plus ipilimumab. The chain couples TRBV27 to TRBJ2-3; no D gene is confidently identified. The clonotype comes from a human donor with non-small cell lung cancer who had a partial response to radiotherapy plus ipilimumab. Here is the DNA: TGTGCCAGCCTAGACAGCACAGATACGCAGTATTTT. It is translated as CASLDSTDTQYF.